These 22 T cell receptor beta chains share one sample of origin, sequenced in a study of neurological immune-mediated disorders. TCRdb reprocessed the 5' RACE reads with MiXCR, giving one entry per CDR3 protein. Among around 14,000 distinct CDR3 sequences listed, 5.5% to 7% were seen once. Sequenced input: CD8+ T cells from blood. The receptors here all came from a woman between 35 and 50 years old in good health.

This clonotype was detected ten times or more. CDR3 sequence reads: CASSQDLQANYEQYF. The CDR3 DNA reads TGCGCCAGCAGCCAAGATCTACAGGCAAACTACGAGCAGTACTTC. The chain is built from TRBV4-1 and TRBJ2-7; possible D gene TRBD1, 5 bases. The V gene's germline CDR1 is MGHRA and CDR2 YSYEKL. With 0 bases removed from V and 3 bases from J, the gap between germline ends came to 12 bases. The CDR3 totals 15 residues.

This clonotype was observed many times. The V gene is TRBV5-5, the J gene TRBJ2-2, with D maybe TRBD1 (6 bases). V was trimmed by 3 bases and J by 6 bases, leaving 18 bases between them. Germline V lookup: CDR1 SGHKS, CDR2 YYEKEE (reference sequence). The CDR3 totals 16 residues. CDR3 sequence: CASSYQDSVLAGELFF. CDR3 bases: TGTGCCAGCAGCTACCAGGACAGCGTACTGGCCGGGGAGCTGTTTTTT.

This clonotype was seen repeatedly, ten times or more. The chain has TRBV5-1 and TRBJ2-7; 8 bases are shared with TRBD2. Trimming cost V 0 bases and J 5 bases; bases outside gene matches: 4. Per the germline V gene, CDR1 is SGHRS and CDR2 is YFSETQ. The CDR3 contains 14 residues. The CDR3: CASSLGSGRDEQYF. CDR3 DNA sequence: TGCGCCAGCAGCTTGGGCTCCGGGAGGGACGAGCAGTACTTC.

This clonotype occurred many times. The genes are TRBV6-2 or TRBV6-3 and TRBJ2-1, with TRBD1 identical over 9 bases. The CDR3 loop spans 15 amino acids. The V gene end was trimmed by 0 bases and the J gene end by 5 bases; junction bases not matched to a gene: 2. CDR1 and CDR2 (germline): MNHEY, SVGEGT. The CDR3 DNA follows: TGTGCCAGCAGTTACTCGGGACAGGGAAACAATGAGCAGTTCTTC. Translation gives CASSYSGQGNNEQFF.

This clonotype came up many times. The chain's CDR3 is CASSSPGWGRPEAFF. CDR3 DNA: TGTGCCAGCAGTTCGCCTGGGTGGGGGCGACCTGAAGCTTTCTTT. The chain links TRBV28 to TRBJ1-1; TRBD1 might be the D (6 bases). V lost 4 bases to trimming and J lost 6 bases, with 18 bases between them. The CDR3 loop spans 15 amino acids. Germline CDR1 is MDHEN and CDR2 is SYDVKM.

The V call is TRBV7-9, the J call TRBJ2-4; unclear D gene. V was trimmed by 1 base and J by 0 bases, leaving 7 bases between them. The CDR3 is 15 residues long. Germline lookup yields CDR1 SEHNR and CDR2 FQNEAQ (reference sequence). The CDR3 region is CASSLGAEAKNIQYF. The DNA for the CDR3 is TGTGCCAGCAGCTTAGGCGCGGAAGCCAAAAACATTCAGTACTTC.

This clonotype was seen ten or more times. The chain joins TRBV6-5 to TRBJ1-1; D uncertain. The CDR3 covers 13 residues. V was shortened by 8 bases and J by 1 base, with 11 bases between the two germline ends. Germline loops: CDR1 MNHEY, CDR2 SVGAGI. The CDR3 nucleotides are TGTGCCAGCCGTGTTGGCCGGAACACTGAAGCTTTCTTT. Amino acid sequence: CASRVGRNTEAFF.

This clonotype showed up many times. The rearrangement links TRBV5-1 to TRBJ2-1; no clear D. CDR1 is SGHRS and CDR2 is YFSETQ in the germline V gene. The CDR3 extends over 13 amino acids. Trimming pared 6 bases from V and 4 bases from J, leaving 11 bases between. CDR3 sequence (DNA): TGCGCCAGCAACGGGTTGGGATACAATGAGCAGTTCTTC. This gives the protein CASNGLGYNEQFF.

At least ten counts were recorded for this clonotype. The rearrangement links TRBV20-1 to TRBJ2-3; maybe TRBD2 (7 bases). The CDR3 totals 15 residues. Trimming pared 5 bases from V and 1 base from J, leaving 16 bases between. In germline, CDR1 is DFQATT, CDR2 SNEGSKA (reference sequence). CDR3 sequence reads: CSAWRGGGGTDTQYF. The CDR3 nucleotides read TGCAGTGCTTGGCGAGGGGGGGGGGGCACAGATACGCAGTATTTT.

This clonotype has a count of ten or more. The chain uses TRBV9 and TRBJ1-2, with D hard to call. The V end was cut by 0 bases, the J end by 0 bases, with 12 bases between. Germline V gene data show CDR1 as SGDLS and CDR2 as YYNGEE. The CDR3 has 16 amino acids. Written as DNA, the CDR3 is TGTGCCAGCAGCGTAGGACGGACGGCCGCTAACTATGGCTACACCTTC. Translated: CASSVGRTAANYGYTF.

For this clonotype: A single base separates this from a much larger clone, so it may be a read error. This chain uses TRBV20-1 with TRBJ2-1; 10 positions match TRBD1. Germline lookup yields CDR1 DFQATT and CDR2 SNEGSKA (reference sequence). The CDR3 loop spans 14 amino acids. The CDR3 is CSSRPDRGLLEQFF. The CDR3 DNA reads as TGCAGTTCTAGACCAGACAGGGGGCTACTTGAGCAGTTCTTC.

In this sample, this clonotype turned up many times. V usage is TRBV10-3 and J usage is TRBJ1-3; a possible D gene is TRBD1 (5 bases). This CDR3 comprises 19 residues. Germline V CDR1 and CDR2: ENHRY, SYGVKD. V lost 8 bases, J lost 0 bases, and 26 bases lay in between. The CDR3 protein is CAIRGRQTKPQHSGNTIYF. Here the CDR3 DNA reads TGTGCCATCCGCGGACGACAGACTAAACCCCAACACTCTGGAAACACCATATATTTT.

The table lists this clonotype with many counts. The chain carries TRBV11-2 and TRBJ1-1; weak D call: TRBD1 (6 bases). This CDR3 is 13 amino acids long. V was shortened by 1 base and J by 7 bases, with 10 bases between the two germline ends. Germline V lookup: CDR1 SGHAT, CDR2 FQNNGV. In nucleotides, the CDR3 is TGTGCCAGCAGCTTAGGGGGGGCGATTGAAGCTTTCTTT. Residues: CASSLGGAIEAFF. The complete variable domain, with remaining parts taken from reference TRBV11-2 and TRBJ1-1, reads EAGVAQSPRYKIIEKRQSVAFWCNPISGHATLYWYQQILGQGPKLLIQFQNNGVVDDSQLPKDRFSAERLKGVDSTLKIQPAKLEDSAVYLCASSLGGAIEAFFGQGTRLTVV.

This clonotype was counted many times. The chain uses TRBV20-1 and TRBJ2-5; TRBD2 agrees at 9 bases. CDR1 DFQATT and CDR2 SNEGSKA come from the germline V gene (reference sequence). J was trimmed by 4 bases and V by 5 bases; bases with no gene match: 14. The CDR3 covers 16 residues. The CDR3 protein is CSAPDWRGGEGETQYF. CDR3 coding DNA: TGCAGTGCTCCCGACTGGCGGGGGGGAGAGGGAGAGACCCAGTACTTC.

This clonotype showed up many times. V and J are TRBV4-2 and TRBJ2-3; D is perhaps TRBD2 (5 bases). Germline V gene sequence: CDR1 LGHNA, CDR2 YNFKEQ. This CDR3 region has 15 residues. Trimming left V 0 bases short and J 0 bases short, with 7 bases between. CDR3 loop: CASSQERGSTDTQYF. In DNA form, the CDR3 reads TGTGCCAGCAGCCAAGAACGGGGTAGCACAGATACGCAGTATTTT.

There are many counts of this clonotype. For the CDR3, the DNA is TGTGCCAGCAGCCAAGAGAGAGAGGTATCCTACGAGCAGTACTTC. It specifies CASSQEREVSYEQYF. The rearrangement links TRBV4-2 to TRBJ2-7; no clear D gene. This CDR3 comprises 15 residues. Deletions cut 0 bases from V and 1 base from J, with 10 bases between. Germline lookup yields CDR1 LGHNA and CDR2 YNFKEQ.

This clonotype was detected many times. V is TRBV15 and J is TRBJ2-1, with D perhaps TRBD1 or TRBD2 (5 bases each). The CDR3 is made up of 15 amino acids. Germline V CDR1 and CDR2: LNHNV, YYDKDF (reference sequence). V was cut by 0 bases and J by 8 bases, with 14 bases left in between. The CDR3 loop reads CATSRDRGLGDEQFF. Here the CDR3 DNA reads TGTGCCACCAGCAGAGATCGAGGTTTGGGGGATGAGCAGTTCTTC. The whole variable domain, filled in from reference TRBV15 and TRBJ2-1, reads DAMVIQNPRYQVTQFGKPVTLSCSQTLNHNVMYWYQQKSSQAPKLLFHYYDKDFNNEADTPDNFQSRRPNTSFCFLDIRSPGLGDTAMYLCATSRDRGLGDEQFFGPGTRLTVL.

The sample holds many counts of this clonotype. The chain recombines TRBV20-1 with TRBJ1-6, with D unresolved. Germline CDR1 is DFQATT and CDR2 is SNEGSKA (reference sequence). This CDR3 has 16 residues. The ends were cut back, 3 bases at V and 7 bases at J, with 19 bases in the middle. The CDR3 loop reads CSARDFDLSGNSPLHF. In DNA, the CDR3 is TGCAGTGCTAGGGACTTTGACCTCTCGGGGAATTCACCCCTCCACTTT.

This clonotype was seen only a few times. The chain uses TRBV10-2 and TRBJ1-1; D not certain. The CDR3 contains 15 residues. The V end was cut by 4 bases, the J end by 5 bases, with 17 bases between. Germline-derived CDR1 and CDR2 are WSHSY and SAAADI. The DNA for the CDR3 is TGCGCCAGCAGTGTCGGGCGGCGCCTGGCTACTGAAGCTTTCTTT. Translated, it gives CASSVGRRLATEAFF.

This clonotype was detected many times. The chain links TRBV20-1 to TRBJ2-1, with D unresolved. Germline V gene sequence: CDR1 DFQATT, CDR2 SNEGSKA (reference sequence). The CDR3 is 11 amino acids. Trimming pared 3 bases from V and 15 bases from J, leaving 15 bases between. CDR3: CSASIADLGFF. The CDR3 coding sequence is TGCAGTGCTAGTATCGCAGATCTGGGGTTCTTC.

The V call is TRBV20-1, the J call TRBJ2-5; D is tentatively TRBD1 or TRBD2 (5 bases each). This CDR3 region has 13 residues. V was trimmed by 4 bases and J by 5 bases, leaving 14 bases between them. From germline, CDR1 is DFQATT and CDR2 SNEGSKA (reference sequence). CDR3 bases: TGCAGTGCTACAGAGGGGCTGATGGAGACCCAGTACTTC. It specifies CSATEGLMETQYF.

This clonotype was seen at least ten times. CDR3 sequence (DNA): TGTGCCAGCAGCGTAGCGACAGATAACTATGGCTACACCTTC. It encodes CASSVATDNYGYTF. This chain connects TRBV9 to TRBJ1-2, with D possibly matching TRBD1 (5 bases). This CDR3 comprises 14 residues. V dropped 0 bases and J dropped 1 base, with 7 bases sitting between them. Germline V lookup: CDR1 SGDLS, CDR2 YYNGEE.